The present T cell receptor beta chain was sequenced within a study of T cell repertoires in cytomegalovirus infection. For the study at large: HLA-B-restricted CMV epitopes that are well studied, plus recently identified HLA-C-restricted ones, were used by the study.

Each CDR3 protein is one row after TCRdb ran MiXCR on the reads. The sample has 80,000 or so distinct CDR3 sequences, 20% to 30% seen once; the top ten hold roughly 50%. Findings and limits, study-wide: Within the response measured ex vivo, HLA-C-restricted CMV-specific TCR beta clonotypes were dominant. Summed frequency of public TCR beta families distinguished CMV carriers with the relevant HLA.

Points on this clonotype: Antigen: not known.

Germline CDR1 and CDR2: SSHAT and FNYEAQ (reference sequence). The ends were cut back, 5 bases at V and 2 bases at J, with 16 bases in the middle. The CDR3 is made up of 15 amino acids. Sequencing was performed on CD8+ T cells from cultured PBMCs, taken from culture after CMV antigen stimulation. The V and J genes are TRBV7-7 and TRBJ2-7, with D possibly TRBD1 on 6 matching bases. The TCR sequence derives from a human donor in good health (CMV status not recorded). Some clones in this sample may be carry-over from other donors' samples. CDR3: CASSPPGQPPYEQYF. The CDR3 DNA is TGTGCCAGCAGCCCACCAGGACAGCCACCCTACGAGCAGTACTTC.